Included here is one T cell receptor (beta chain) sequence, with context. Its target is unknown. This sample was included in a study of Graves' ophthalmopathy and Graves' hyperthyroidism. Among the exclusions were patients with other autoimmune diseases, uncontrolled infections, pregnancy or lactation. About 10 ml of fresh blood yielded the PBMCs by density gradient. This CDR3 contains 14 residues. The V and J ends lost 2 bases and 15 bases respectively, with 19 bases between them. The germline V gene has CDR1 SGHTA and CDR2 FQGNSA. The TCR beta CDR3 regions underwent amplification from RNA transcripts. After a first-round RT-PCR with HTBI primers, a second-round multiplex PCR was run. TCRdb processed the multiplex PCR reads anew with MiXCR; each CDR3 protein has one entry. Found here are about 240,000 distinct CDR3 sequences, about 47% of them singletons; the top ten hold approximately 44%. Broader study findings: Blood also carried most expanded thyroid clonotypes exceeding 0.001 frequency.

V and J are TRBV7-2 and TRBJ2-2; perhaps TRBD1 as D (6 bases). Sequenced: peripheral blood. The sequence derives from an adult man with Graves' ophthalmopathy. The CDR3 DNA follows: TGTGCCAGCAGCTTAACGTTGGGGGCTGGTATGATGTTTTTT. Its translation: CASSLTLGAGMMFF.